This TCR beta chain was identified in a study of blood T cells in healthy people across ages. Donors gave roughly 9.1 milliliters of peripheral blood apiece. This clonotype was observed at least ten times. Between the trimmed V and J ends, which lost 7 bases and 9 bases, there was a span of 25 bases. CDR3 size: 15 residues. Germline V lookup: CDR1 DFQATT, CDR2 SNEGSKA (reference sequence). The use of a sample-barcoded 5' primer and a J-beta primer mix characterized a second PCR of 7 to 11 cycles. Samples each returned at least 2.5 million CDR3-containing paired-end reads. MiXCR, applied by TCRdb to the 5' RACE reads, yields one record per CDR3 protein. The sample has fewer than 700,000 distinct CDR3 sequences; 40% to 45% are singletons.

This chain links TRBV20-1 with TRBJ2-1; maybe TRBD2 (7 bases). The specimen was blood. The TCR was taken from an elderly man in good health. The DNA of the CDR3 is TGCAGTGTACCCAAGGGGGGGTGGGAGGACACTGAGCAGTTCTTC. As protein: CSVPKGGWEDTEQFF.